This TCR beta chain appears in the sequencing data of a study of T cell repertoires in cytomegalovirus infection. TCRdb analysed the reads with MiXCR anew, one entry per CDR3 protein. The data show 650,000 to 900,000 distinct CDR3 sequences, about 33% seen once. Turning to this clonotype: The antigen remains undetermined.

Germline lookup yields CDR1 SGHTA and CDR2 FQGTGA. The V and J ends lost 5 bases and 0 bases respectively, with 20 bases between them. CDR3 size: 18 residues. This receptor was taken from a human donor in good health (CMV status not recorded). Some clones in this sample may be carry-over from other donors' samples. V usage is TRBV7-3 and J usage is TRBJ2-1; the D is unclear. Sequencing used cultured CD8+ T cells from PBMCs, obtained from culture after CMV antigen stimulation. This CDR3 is CASSAPRWAASSYNEQFF. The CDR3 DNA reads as TGTGCCAGCAGCGCCCCCCGGTGGGCGGCGAGCTCCTACAATGAGCAGTTCTTC. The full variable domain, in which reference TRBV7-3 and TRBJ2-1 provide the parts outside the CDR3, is GAGVSQTPSNKVTEKGKYVELRCDPISGHTALYWYRQSLGQGPEFLIYFQGTGAADDSGLPNDRFFAVRPEGSVSTLKIQRTERGDSAVYLCASSAPRWAASSYNEQFFGPGTRLTVL.